This is a list of T cell receptor beta chains from one sample in a study of patients and donors after allogeneic stem cell transplantation. Via MiXCR, TCRdb re-called the RT-PCR reads, giving one row per CDR3 protein. The sample has some 960,000 distinct CDR3 sequences, roughly 17% seen once. Sequenced material: blood, either unsorted or a sorted T cell fraction (not recorded which). The receptors shown here come from a human donor who was either an allogeneic HSCT recipient or a stem cell or donor lymphocyte infusion donor (not recorded which). It is not recorded whose cells these are; they may come from a transplant donor. Both conserved end residues are part of each CDR3. The order of the fields is D gene, clone size, V gene, J gene, CDR3 protein, CDR3 DNA. The D gene is left open where the match is weak. Where a row states a size, it is once, few, many or the class of an expanded clone; other rows omit it.

D gene: NA; clone size: few; V gene: TRBV12-3/TRBV12-4; J gene: TRBJ1-5; CDR3 protein: CASSWRGYSNQPQHF; CDR3 DNA: TGTGCCAGCAGTTGGCGGGGATATAGCAATCAGCCCCAGCATTTT
D gene: NA; clone size: NA; V gene: TRBV4-3; J gene: TRBJ1-4; CDR3 protein: CASSPGEGRTSPPEKLFF; CDR3 DNA: TGCGCCAGCAGCCCTGGTGAGGGGCGGACCAGTCCCCCGGAAAAACTGTTTTTT
D gene: TRBD2; clone size: NA; V gene: TRBV5-1; J gene: TRBJ2-3; CDR3 protein: CASAYSGGASDTQYF; CDR3 DNA: TGCGCCAGCGCCTATAGCGGGGGGGCTTCAGATACGCAGTATTTT
D gene: NA; clone size: NA; V gene: TRBV10-3; J gene: TRBJ1-2; CDR3 protein: CAISGGTYGYTF; CDR3 DNA: TGTGCCATCAGTGGAGGCACTTATGGCTACACCTTC
D gene: TRBD1; clone size: NA; V gene: TRBV7-3; J gene: TRBJ2-3; CDR3 protein: CASSLVPTGTGIGAADTQYF; CDR3 DNA: TGTGCCAGCAGCTTAGTCCCCACCGGGACAGGGATTGGGGCAGCAGATACGCAGTATTTT
D gene: NA; clone size: NA; V gene: TRBV15; J gene: TRBJ2-2; CDR3 protein: CATSTRPGELFF; CDR3 DNA: TGTGCCACCAGCACCAGGCCCGGGGAGCTGTTTTTT
D gene: NA; clone size: few; V gene: TRBV6-4; J gene: TRBJ2-2; CDR3 protein: CASSDWFTGELFF; CDR3 DNA: TGTGCCAGCAGTGACTGGTTCACCGGGGAGCTGTTTTTT
D gene: NA; clone size: NA; V gene: TRBV20-1; J gene: TRBJ2-7; CDR3 protein: CSARHGDEQYF; CDR3 DNA: TGCAGTGCTAGACATGGGGACGAGCAGTACTTC
D gene: TRBD1; clone size: few; V gene: TRBV27; J gene: TRBJ2-6; CDR3 protein: CASSSRMTGGPGANVLTF; CDR3 DNA: TGTGCCAGCAGTTCAAGAATGACAGGGGGCCCGGGGGCCAACGTCCTGACTTTC
D gene: TRBD2; clone size: NA; V gene: TRBV4-2; J gene: TRBJ2-1; CDR3 protein: CASSQEPGAGGLSYNEQFF; CDR3 DNA: TGTGCCAGCAGCCAAGAACCCGGCGCGGGGGGCCTCTCCTACAATGAGCAGTTCTTC
D gene: NA; clone size: NA; V gene: TRBV19; J gene: TRBJ2-3; CDR3 protein: CASSIASDTQYF; CDR3 DNA: TGTGCCAGTAGTATAGCTTCAGATACGCAGTATTTT
D gene: NA; clone size: few; V gene: TRBV20-1; J gene: TRBJ2-7; CDR3 protein: CSALLTGDPYEQYF; CDR3 DNA: TGCAGTGCTCTCCTGACAGGTGACCCCTACGAGCAGTACTTC
D gene: NA; clone size: few; V gene: TRBV7-9; J gene: TRBJ2-3; CDR3 protein: CASSLAVLTDTQYF; CDR3 DNA: TGTGCCAGCAGCTTAGCGGTCCTCACAGATACGCAGTATTTT
D gene: NA; clone size: many; V gene: TRBV12-3/TRBV12-4; J gene: TRBJ1-1; CDR3 protein: CASSTWTPNTEAFF; CDR3 DNA: TGTGCCAGCAGCACCTGGACACCAAACACTGAAGCTTTCTTT
D gene: NA; clone size: many; V gene: TRBV29-1; J gene: TRBJ1-2; CDR3 protein: CSALMNYGYTF; CDR3 DNA: TGCAGCGCGTTGATGAACTATGGCTACACCTTC
D gene: NA; clone size: NA; V gene: TRBV5-1; J gene: TRBJ1-1; CDR3 protein: CASSLKRPKLGDTEAFF; CDR3 DNA: TGCGCCAGCAGCTTGAAAAGACCAAAACTCGGGGACACTGAAGCTTTCTTT
D gene: NA; clone size: few; V gene: TRBV4-3; J gene: TRBJ2-6; CDR3 protein: CASSQENAGANVLTF; CDR3 DNA: TGCGCCAGCAGCCAAGAGAATGCTGGGGCCAACGTCCTGACTTTC
D gene: NA; clone size: NA; V gene: TRBV9; J gene: TRBJ1-1; CDR3 protein: CASSPWGEVTEAFF; CDR3 DNA: TGTGCCAGCAGCCCCTGGGGGGAGGTCACTGAAGCTTTCTTT
D gene: NA; clone size: NA; V gene: TRBV29-1; J gene: TRBJ2-2; CDR3 protein: CSVGFLRFENTGELFF; CDR3 DNA: TGCAGCGTTGGTTTCCTCCGTTTCGAGAACACCGGGGAGCTGTTTTTT
D gene: NA; clone size: few; V gene: TRBV3-1; J gene: TRBJ2-7; CDR3 protein: CASSQYRGEQYF; CDR3 DNA: TGTGCCAGCAGCCAATACCGAGGAGAGCAGTACTTC
D gene: NA; clone size: few; V gene: TRBV6-5; J gene: TRBJ2-3; CDR3 protein: CASSYGDRKTDTQYF; CDR3 DNA: TGTGCCAGCAGTTACGGGGACCGTAAGACAGATACGCAGTATTTT
D gene: NA; clone size: NA; V gene: TRBV5-1; J gene: TRBJ1-2; CDR3 protein: CASSPGHSGMNYGYTF; CDR3 DNA: TGCGCCAGCAGCCCGGGACATTCGGGGATGAACTATGGCTACACCTTC
D gene: NA; clone size: few; V gene: TRBV6-5; J gene: TRBJ1-5; CDR3 protein: CASSLSWGGNQPQHF; CDR3 DNA: TGTGCCAGCAGTTTATCATGGGGTGGCAATCAGCCCCAGCATTTT
D gene: NA; clone size: NA; V gene: TRBV5-1; J gene: TRBJ1-6; CDR3 protein: CASSLEGGDGSPLHF; CDR3 DNA: TGCGCCAGCAGCTTGGAGGGGGGCGACGGATCACCCCTCCACTTT
D gene: NA; clone size: NA; V gene: TRBV7-2; J gene: TRBJ2-2; CDR3 protein: CASSSMGGGNTGELFF; CDR3 DNA: TGTGCCAGCAGCTCGATGGGGGGAGGAAACACCGGGGAGCTGTTTTTT
D gene: NA; clone size: NA; V gene: TRBV2; J gene: TRBJ2-5; CDR3 protein: CASLSERLREETQYF; CDR3 DNA: TGTGCCAGCCTAAGCGAGAGGCTGAGGGAAGAGACCCAGTACTTC
D gene: TRBD1; clone size: many; V gene: TRBV5-1; J gene: TRBJ2-5; CDR3 protein: CASSFTRGIQETQYF; CDR3 DNA: TGCGCCAGCAGCTTTACCAGGGGGATCCAAGAGACCCAGTACTTC
D gene: NA; clone size: NA; V gene: TRBV21-1; J gene: TRBJ1-5; CDR3 protein: CDPLDRWDYSNQPQHF; CDR3 DNA: TGTGACCCCCTGGACAGGTGGGACTATAGCAATCAGCCCCAGCATTTT
D gene: NA; clone size: NA; V gene: TRBV29-1; J gene: TRBJ1-5; CDR3 protein: CSAGAGNQPQHF; CDR3 DNA: TGCAGCGCCGGGGCAGGGAATCAGCCCCAGCATTTT